Sequencing of this TCR beta chain was carried out in a study of cytomegalovirus exposure and HLA in healthy donors. Amplification used 60 Vbeta primers and 13 Jbeta primers. Sequenced by immunoSEQ multiplex PCR; TCRdb stores in-frame clones only, minus some. The data hold 45,000 to 65,000 clones, with around three quarters observed a single time. V lost 3 bases, J lost 8 bases, and 8 bases stayed unmatched. Germline CDR1 SGDLS, CDR2 YYNGEE. The CDR3 is 16 amino acids. The chain uses TRBV9 and TRBJ2-1; 13 bases map to TRBD2. Specimen: PBMCs. This clonotype was sampled from a woman aged 45-65 years in good health and CMV-seropositive. DNA of the CDR3: TGTGCCAGCAGCGAACTAGCGGGAGGGGACCTCGATGAGCAGTTCTTC. It specifies CASSELAGGDLDEQFF.